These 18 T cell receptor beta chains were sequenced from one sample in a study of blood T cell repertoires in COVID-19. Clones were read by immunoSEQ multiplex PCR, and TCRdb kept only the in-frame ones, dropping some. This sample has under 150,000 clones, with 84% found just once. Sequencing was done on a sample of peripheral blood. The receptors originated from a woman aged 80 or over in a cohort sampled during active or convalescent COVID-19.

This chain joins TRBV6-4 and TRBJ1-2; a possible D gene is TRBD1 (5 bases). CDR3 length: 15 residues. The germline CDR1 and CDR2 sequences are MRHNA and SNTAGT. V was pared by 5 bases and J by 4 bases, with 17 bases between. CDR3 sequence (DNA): TGTGCCAGCAGTTCACCGGGACGGGACTTCTATGGCTACACCTTC. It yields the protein CASSSPGRDFYGYTF.

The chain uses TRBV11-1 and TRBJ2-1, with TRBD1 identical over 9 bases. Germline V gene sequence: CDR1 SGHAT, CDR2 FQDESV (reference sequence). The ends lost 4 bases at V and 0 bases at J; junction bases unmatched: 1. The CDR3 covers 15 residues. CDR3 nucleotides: TGTGCCAGCAGCTGGGACAGGGCCTCCTACAATGAGCAGTTCTTC. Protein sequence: CASSWDRASYNEQFF.

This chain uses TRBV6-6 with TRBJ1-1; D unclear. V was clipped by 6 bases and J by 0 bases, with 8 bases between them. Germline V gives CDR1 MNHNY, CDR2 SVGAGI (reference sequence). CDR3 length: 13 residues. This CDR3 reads CASRPYLNTEAFF. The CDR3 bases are TGTGCCAGCAGACCATACTTGAACACTGAAGCTTTCTTT.

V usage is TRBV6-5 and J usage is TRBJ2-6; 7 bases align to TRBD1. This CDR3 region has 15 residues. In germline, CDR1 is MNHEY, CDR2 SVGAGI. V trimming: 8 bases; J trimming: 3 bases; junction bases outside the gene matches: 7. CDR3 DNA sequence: TGTGCCAGCGGAGAGGGGGCGCTTGGGGCCAACGTCCTGACTTTC. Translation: CASGEGALGANVLTF.

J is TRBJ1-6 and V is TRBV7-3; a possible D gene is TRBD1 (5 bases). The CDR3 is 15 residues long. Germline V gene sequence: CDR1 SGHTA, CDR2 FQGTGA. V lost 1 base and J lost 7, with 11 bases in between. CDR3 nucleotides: TGTGCCAGCAGCTTAAATCAGGGTCTGAATTCACCCCTCCACTTT. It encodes CASSLNQGLNSPLHF. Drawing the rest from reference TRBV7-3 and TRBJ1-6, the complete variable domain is GAGVSQTPSNKVTEKGKYVELRCDPISGHTALYWYRQSLGQGPEFLIYFQGTGAADDSGLPNDRFFAVRPEGSVSTLKIQRTERGDSAVYLCASSLNQGLNSPLHFGNGTRLTVT.

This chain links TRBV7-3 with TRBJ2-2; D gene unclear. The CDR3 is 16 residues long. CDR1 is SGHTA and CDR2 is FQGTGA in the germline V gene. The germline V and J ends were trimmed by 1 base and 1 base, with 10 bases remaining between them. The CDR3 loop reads CASSLNSPGNTGELFF. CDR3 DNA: TGTGCCAGCAGCTTAAACTCCCCCGGGAACACCGGGGAGCTGTTTTTT.

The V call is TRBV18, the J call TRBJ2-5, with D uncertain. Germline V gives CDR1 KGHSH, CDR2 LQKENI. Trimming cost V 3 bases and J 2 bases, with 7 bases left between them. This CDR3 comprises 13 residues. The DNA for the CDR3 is TGTGCCAGCTCACCGCGGCTTCAAGAGACCCAGTACTTC. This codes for CASSPRLQETQYF.

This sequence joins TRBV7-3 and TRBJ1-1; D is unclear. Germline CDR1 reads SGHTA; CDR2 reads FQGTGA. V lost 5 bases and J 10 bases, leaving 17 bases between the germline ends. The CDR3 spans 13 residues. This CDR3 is CASSPSAGYRAFF. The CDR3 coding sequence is TGTGCCAGCAGCCCGTCTGCGGGGTATAGAGCTTTCTTT.

Written as DNA, the CDR3 is TGTGCCAGCAGCGTCCGGGGGAACCAAGAGACCCAGTACTTC. Its protein is CASSVRGNQETQYF. V and J are TRBV28 and TRBJ2-5, with a possible D match to TRBD2 (6 bases). Germline lookup yields CDR1 MDHEN and CDR2 SYDVKM. V lost 6 bases and J lost 0, with 11 bases in between. CDR3 length: 14 amino acids.

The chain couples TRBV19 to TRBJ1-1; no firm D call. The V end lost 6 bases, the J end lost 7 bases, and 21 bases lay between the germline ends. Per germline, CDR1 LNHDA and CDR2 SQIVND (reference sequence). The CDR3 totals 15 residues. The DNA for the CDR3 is TGTGCCAGTAGACGGGGTCAGAGACAATCGATTGAAGCTTTCTTT. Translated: CASRRGQRQSIEAFF.

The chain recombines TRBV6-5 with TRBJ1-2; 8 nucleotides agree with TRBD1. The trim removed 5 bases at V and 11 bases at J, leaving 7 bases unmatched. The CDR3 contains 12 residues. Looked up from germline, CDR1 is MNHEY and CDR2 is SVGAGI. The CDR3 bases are TGTGCCAGCAGTCGGGACAGGAGAATGTACACCTTC. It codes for CASSRDRRMYTF.

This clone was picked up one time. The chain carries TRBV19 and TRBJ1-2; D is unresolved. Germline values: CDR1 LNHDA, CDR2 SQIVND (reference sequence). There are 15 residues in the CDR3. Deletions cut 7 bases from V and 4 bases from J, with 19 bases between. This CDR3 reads CASKVGVGDAYGYTF. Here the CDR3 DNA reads TGTGCCAGTAAGGTAGGAGTAGGAGACGCCTATGGCTACACCTTC.

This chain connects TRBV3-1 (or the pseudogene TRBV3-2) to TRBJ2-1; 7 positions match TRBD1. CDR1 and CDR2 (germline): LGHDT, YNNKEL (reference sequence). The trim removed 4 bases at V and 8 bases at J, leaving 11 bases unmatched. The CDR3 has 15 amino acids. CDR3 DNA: TGTGCCAGCAGCCCCCGCCGGCAGGGGGTCGATGAGCAGTTCTTC. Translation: CASSPRRQGVDEQFF.

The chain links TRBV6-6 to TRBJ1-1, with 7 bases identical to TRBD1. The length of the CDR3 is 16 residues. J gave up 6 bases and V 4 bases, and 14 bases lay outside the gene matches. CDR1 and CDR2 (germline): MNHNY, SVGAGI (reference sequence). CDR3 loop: CASSWKGTVIGPEAFF. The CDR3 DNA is TGTGCCAGCAGTTGGAAAGGGACAGTGATTGGCCCTGAAGCTTTCTTT.

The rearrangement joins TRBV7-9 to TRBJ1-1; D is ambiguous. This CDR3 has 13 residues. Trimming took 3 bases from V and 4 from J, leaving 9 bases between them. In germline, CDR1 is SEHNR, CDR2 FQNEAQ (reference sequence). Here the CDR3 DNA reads TGTGCCAGCAGCTTGTCGGGATCCACTGAAGCTTTCTTT. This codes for CASSLSGSTEAFF.

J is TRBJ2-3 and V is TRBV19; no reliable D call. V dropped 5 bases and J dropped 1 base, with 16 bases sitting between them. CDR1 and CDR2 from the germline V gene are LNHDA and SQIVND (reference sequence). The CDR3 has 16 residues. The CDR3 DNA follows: TGTGCCAGTAGTTTACTTTGGTTGTCCGGCACAGATACGCAGTATTTT. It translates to CASSLLWLSGTDTQYF.

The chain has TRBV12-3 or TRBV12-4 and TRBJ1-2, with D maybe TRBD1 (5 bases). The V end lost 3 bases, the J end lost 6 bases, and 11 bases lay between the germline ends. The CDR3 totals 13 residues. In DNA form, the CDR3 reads TGTGCCAGCAGTTTCGGGGGGAGCGATGGCTACACCTTC. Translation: CASSFGGSDGYTF.

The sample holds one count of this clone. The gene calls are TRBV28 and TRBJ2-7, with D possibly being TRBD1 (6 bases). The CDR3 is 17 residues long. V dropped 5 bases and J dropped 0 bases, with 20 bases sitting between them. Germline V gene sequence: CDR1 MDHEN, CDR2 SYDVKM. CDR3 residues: CASSLGQSLFSSYEQYV. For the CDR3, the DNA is TGTGCCAGCAGTCTCGGACAGAGTTTATTCAGCTCCTACGAGCAGTACGTC.